This TCR beta chain was identified during a study of CD8+ T cells in alopecia areata. Study at large: Patients in the study were on tofacitinib for 6 to 18 months, then off it for 6 months. By percentage of affected scalp area, the severity of treated patients was scored.

J was trimmed by 5 bases and V by 4 bases; bases with no gene match: 6. This CDR3 is built from 14 residues. Germline V gene lookup returns CDR1 SGHRS and CDR2 YFSETQ. Stated treatment: oral pan-JAK inhibitor, 5-10 mg twice daily. Peripheral blood, together with lesional scalp punch biopsies, was collected from alopecia areata patients. This clone was counted a few times. Its cognate antigen is unknown. Study-wide results and limits: Affected lesional scalp, above all in alopecia totalis/universalis, was more clonal than normal scalp. Many of the expanded lesional clones endured in scalp and blood while on tofacitinib.

The sequencing template was cDNA reverse transcribed from extracted RNA. Sequencing was performed with immunoSEQ multiplex PCR; in TCRdb, only in-frame clones are kept and a portion is missing. The sample has nearly 7,500 clones, around 60% seen once; the top ten hold about 13%. The receptor comes from a human donor with alopecia areata. The sample was skin, taken at week 4, from a patient treated with tofacitinib. The rearrangement links TRBV5-1 to TRBJ2-7, with 10 bases lining up with TRBD2. The CDR3 DNA sequence: TGCGCCAGCAGCCCCGGGACTAGCGACGACGAGCAGTACTTC. Its protein is CASSPGTSDDEQYF.